The 7 T cell receptor beta chains below all came from one sample that was sequenced in a study of cytomegalovirus exposure and HLA in healthy donors. Vbeta (60) and Jbeta (13) primers were used in the PCR. TCRdb's table, derived via immunoSEQ multiplex PCR, lists solely in-frame clones and lacks some. The table has about 130,000 clones, 75% to 85% seen once; the top ten hold 1%. The specimen was PBMCs. All receptors derive from a man in his forties in good health and CMV-seronegative.

This rearrangement joins TRBV15 to TRBJ2-7; weak D call: TRBD1 (6 bases). The V end was cut by 6 bases, the J end by 3 bases, with 21 bases between. The length of the CDR3 is 16 residues. Germline V lookup: CDR1 LNHNV, CDR2 YYDKDF (reference sequence). CDR3 sequence (DNA): TGTGCCACCAGAACTCAGACAGGCTTTTTTATCTACGAGCAGTACTTC. This sequence encodes CATRTQTGFFIYEQYF.

This clone was seen more than once but under ten times. This rearrangement joins TRBV5-6 to TRBJ1-4, with D possibly being TRBD1 (6 bases). V shed 0 bases and J shed 10 bases, with 22 bases lying between them. The length of the CDR3 is 17 residues. Germline CDR1 is SGHDT and CDR2 is YYEEEE. The CDR3 DNA reads TGTGCCAGCAGCTTGGGGGGACATGCGATTCGTTTCGGAAAACTGTTTTTT. Its protein product is CASSLGGHAIRFGKLFF.

Written as DNA, the CDR3 is TGTGCCAGTCCCTCCCCACAGGCGAACACTGAAGCTTTCTTT. It is translated as CASPSPQANTEAFF. The V gene is TRBV6-1, the J gene TRBJ1-1; D is possibly TRBD1 (5 bases). The length of the CDR3 is 14 residues. V gave up 9 bases and J gave up 1 base, with 15 bases separating them. CDR1 is MNHNS, CDR2 SASEGT, per germline.

This CDR3 is CAWSYLAGETQYF. The CDR3 DNA reads TGTGCCTGGTCCTACCTAGCAGGAGAGACCCAGTACTTC. The chain has TRBV30 and TRBJ2-5, with a possible D match to TRBD2 (5 bases). This CDR3 has 13 amino acids. Per the germline V gene, CDR1 is GTSNPN and CDR2 is SVGIG (reference sequence). With 5 bases removed from V and 4 bases from J, the gap between germline ends came to 14 bases.

The J gene is TRBJ2-3, the V gene TRBV29-1; maybe TRBD1 (5 bases). Germline loops: CDR1 SQVTM, CDR2 ANQGSEA. CDR3 size: 13 residues. The ends were cut back, 4 bases at V and 2 bases at J, with 10 bases in the middle. The CDR3 DNA follows: TGCAGCGTTGCAGGGTTTTACACAGATACGCAGTATTTT. Translating gives CSVAGFYTDTQYF.

V gene TRBV6-5 combines with J gene TRBJ2-7; maybe TRBD2 (7 bases). The V end lost 6 bases, the J end lost 6 bases, and 21 bases lay between the germline ends. Germline V CDR1 and CDR2: MNHEY, SVGAGI. This CDR3 has 15 residues. The CDR3 is CASSPPGGLSGEQYF. For the CDR3, the DNA is TGTGCCAGCAGCCCCCCGGGGGGCTTATCGGGCGAGCAGTACTTC.

The chain links TRBV7-2 to TRBJ2-3; weak D call: TRBD1 (6 bases). CDR3 size: 15 residues. Germline CDR1 SGHTA, CDR2 FQGNSA. Deletions cut 4 bases from V and 2 bases from J, with 13 bases between. The CDR3 region is CASSSYWTDTDTQYF. CDR3 sequence (DNA): TGTGCCAGCAGCTCGTACTGGACAGACACAGATACGCAGTATTTT.